The T cell receptor (beta chain) described here comes from a study of vaccination effects on CD4 cells after COVID-19. Background on the study: Relative to the second dose, post-vaccine samples were obtained a median of 72 days later.

This clone was picked up one time. Its antigen is as yet unknown. CD4+ T cells specific for antigen were expanded with viral peptide pools by the ViraFEST assay before sequencing. After around nine days in culture, the CD4+ T cells were isolated. BNT162b2 vaccine or mRNA-1273 vaccine was given to participants in two doses. PBMC were cultured at roughly 2 million per well with roughly 10 IU/ml IL-2 and 9.5 to 10 ug/ml peptides. Cells had half their medium changed to IL-2 medium on days 3 and 7. Sequencing was performed with immunoSEQ multiplex PCR; in TCRdb, only in-frame clones are kept and a portion is missing. The data show about 46,000 clones, under 85% seen once. Germline V gives CDR1 DFQATT, CDR2 SNEGSKA (reference sequence). Trimming pared 5 bases from V and 6 bases from J, leaving 8 bases between. The CDR3 runs 11 residues.

The sample here was CD4+ T cells from PBMCs cultured with HCoV-OC43 spike peptides, taken after COVID-19 vaccination. Subset described: HCoV-OC43 spike overlapping peptide pool stimulation. The J gene is TRBJ2-1, the V gene TRBV20-1, with a possible D match to TRBD2 (6 bases). The origin of this receptor is a human donor who received a COVID-19 vaccine. CDR3 nucleotide sequence: TGCAGTGCTGGGCGGGGCAATGAGCAGTTCTTC. Amino acids: CSAGRGNEQFF.